The 21 T cell receptor beta chains below all came from one sample that was sequenced in a study of regulatory T cells in long-lasting Graves disease. Time point specified: persistent/refractory GD, antithyroid drugs over 5 years with positive TRAb. Scientists built the TCR library using RNA that was extracted from PBMCs. Assembly of TCR beta libraries relied on iRepertoire HTBI primers together with Arm-PCR of CDR3 regions. Using its own MiXCR run on the multiplex PCR reads, TCRdb lists one record per CDR3 protein. The top ten hold around 13% of the sample, which has around 430,000 distinct CDR3 sequences, under 25% seen once. The specimen was peripheral blood mononuclear cells (PBMCs), collected when the disease was refractory, from a patient treated with antithyroid drugs. These receptors came from a female donor with Graves disease.

As to this clonotype: This may be a read error: a much more frequent sequence differs by one nucleotide. This CDR3 is CASTSLTARGWNQPQHF. The CDR3 bases are TGTGCCAGCACCTCCTTGACAGCTCGAGGATGGAATCAGCCCCAGCATTTT. The chain joins TRBV28 to TRBJ1-5; D possibly corresponds to TRBD1 (5 bases). The ends were cut back, 7 bases at V and 4 bases at J, with 23 bases in the middle. Germline-derived CDR1 and CDR2 are MDHEN and SYDVKM. This CDR3 is built from 17 residues.

V gene TRBV5-6 combines with J gene TRBJ1-1; 7 bases align to TRBD1. The V gene end was trimmed by 4 bases and the J gene end by 0 bases; junction bases not matched to a gene: 6. Germline lookup yields CDR1 SGHDT and CDR2 YYEEEE. The CDR3 extends over 15 amino acids. This CDR3 is CASSPATGMNTEAFF. The CDR3 DNA reads TGTGCCAGCAGCCCGGCGACAGGGATGAACACTGAAGCTTTCTTT.

Here the CDR3 DNA reads TGTGCCAGCAGCGGGGCTACTAGCGGGTACAATGAGCAGTTCTTC. Translation gives CASSGATSGYNEQFF. The V call is TRBV9, the J call TRBJ2-1, with 9 positions matching TRBD2. The CDR3 runs 15 residues. The J segment lost 4 bases and the V segment lost 3 bases, leaving 5 bases of the junction unmatched. Germline CDR1 SGDLS, CDR2 YYNGEE.

This clonotype has only a few counts. This rearrangement joins TRBV19 to TRBJ2-5; D might be TRBD1 (5 bases). Per germline, CDR1 LNHDA and CDR2 SQIVND (reference sequence). The CDR3 has 14 residues. Trimming left V 10 bases short and J 0 bases short, with 15 bases between. The CDR3 region is CATGAGMYQETQYF. CDR3 nucleotide sequence: TGTGCCACGGGTGCAGGGATGTACCAAGAGACCCAGTACTTC.

This clonotype was seen only a few times. This chain uses TRBV2 with TRBJ2-3; tentative D call: TRBD2 (6 bases). Per germline, CDR1 SNHLY and CDR2 FYNNEI. V lost 6 bases to trimming and J lost 0 bases, with 13 bases between them. This CDR3 has 15 amino acids. The CDR3 DNA reads as TGTGCCAGCAGGGAGCAGGGACTTAGCACAGATACGCAGTATTTT. Protein: CASREQGLSTDTQYF.

This chain uses TRBV12-3 or TRBV12-4 with TRBJ2-3, with 7 bases fitting TRBD2. The CDR3 spans 15 residues. Losses at the gene ends were 6 bases for V and 2 bases for J; bases not matched to a gene: 8. The CDR3 loop is CASSQQAGNTDTQYF. CDR3 nucleotide sequence: TGTGCCAGCAGCCAACAAGCGGGGAACACAGATACGCAGTATTTT.

The CDR3 sequence: CASSQDLRRTEAFF. The CDR3 DNA reads as TGCGCCAGCAGCCAAGATCTGAGGAGGACTGAAGCTTTCTTT. The chain has TRBV4-1 and TRBJ1-1; D unclear. V gave up 0 bases and J gave up 5 bases, with 10 bases separating them. The CDR3 totals 14 residues. The germline V gene encodes CDR1 MGHRA and CDR2 YSYEKL.

The V call is TRBV4-1, the J call TRBJ2-5; a possible D gene is TRBD1 (6 bases). Germline-derived CDR1 and CDR2 are MGHRA and YSYEKL. The CDR3 sequence is 16 residues long. V lost 4 bases and J lost 4, with 19 bases in between. The DNA for the CDR3 is TGCGCCAGCAGCCCAAACGGCAGGGGCGGGCGAGAGACCCAGTACTTC. The encoded protein is CASSPNGRGGRETQYF.

This clonotype has at least ten counts. The chain couples TRBV28 to TRBJ2-7; D may be TRBD1 (6 bases). The CDR3 length is 16 residues. The germline V and J ends were trimmed by 7 bases and 3 bases, with 22 bases remaining between them. Germline CDR1 is MDHEN and CDR2 is SYDVKM. This CDR3 is CASTRTQGGRGYEQYF. CDR3 nucleotide sequence: TGTGCCAGCACTCGAACCCAAGGAGGCAGGGGCTACGAGCAGTACTTC.

The chain couples TRBV7-2 to TRBJ1-1; D call uncertain. The V end was cut by 1 base, the J end by 0 bases, with 9 bases between. Germline V lookup: CDR1 SGHTA, CDR2 FQGNSA. The CDR3 contains 15 residues. The CDR3 coding sequence is TGTGCCAGCAGCTTAGGGGTCCTAATGAACACTGAAGCTTTCTTT. Translating it yields CASSLGVLMNTEAFF.

This clonotype was seen repeatedly, ten times or more. The chain employs TRBV30 and TRBJ1-4; a weak D match, TRBD1 (6 bases). Trimming cost V 4 bases and J 6 bases, with 9 bases left between them. The CDR3 length is 12 residues. Germline loops: CDR1 GTSNPN, CDR2 SVGIG (reference sequence). The CDR3 DNA is TGTGCCTGGAAGGGGGGAGATGAAAAACTGTTTTTT. It codes for CAWKGGDEKLFF.

Details on this clonotype: Here the CDR3 omits its conserved ending phenylalanine or tryptophan, so a read error is the likely source. The gene calls are TRBV12-5 and TRBJ2-7; 9 nucleotides match TRBD2. This CDR3 has 17 amino acids. After removal of 0 bases from V and 4 bases from J, the junction contained 10 bases not matched to a gene. Germline CDR1 and CDR2: LGHNT and FRNRAP. The CDR3 region has the DNA TGTGCTAGTGGTTTGGTGGTGCTGGCTAGCGGGACTTACGAGCAGTACATC. Translated: CASGLVVLASGTYEQYI.

This clonotype was counted ten times or more. The V gene is TRBV5-1, the J gene TRBJ2-7; 9 nucleotides match TRBD1. Germline V gene sequence: CDR1 SGHRS, CDR2 YFSETQ. The CDR3 has 14 amino acids. The V gene end was trimmed by 4 bases and the J gene end by 4 bases; junction bases not matched to a gene: 6. DNA of the CDR3: TGCGCCAGCAGCCCGTCCGGGACAGGGTACGAGCAGTACTTC. Translation gives CASSPSGTGYEQYF. Variable domain in full (rest from reference TRBV5-1 and TRBJ2-7): KAGVTQTPRYLIKTRGQQVTLSCSPISGHRSVSWYQQTPGQGLQFLFEYFSETQRNKGNFPGRFSGRQFSNSRSEMNVSTLELGDSALYLCASSPSGTGYEQYFGPGTRLTVT.

The chain has TRBV19 and TRBJ2-7, with 7 bases that match TRBD1. From germline, CDR1 is LNHDA and CDR2 SQIVND (reference sequence). V was pared by 10 bases and J by 0 bases, with 9 bases of the junction left unmatched. This CDR3 is 14 amino acids long. As DNA, the CDR3 is TGTGCCACTACGGACAGGTCGAACTCCTACGAGCAGTACTTC. This translates into CATTDRSNSYEQYF.

This clonotype has a handful of counts. The rearrangement links TRBV19 to TRBJ1-5, with 8 nucleotides matching TRBD1. CDR1 LNHDA and CDR2 SQIVND come from the germline V gene (reference sequence). The V and J ends lost 3 bases and 7 bases, in that order; junction bases with no gene match: 5. This CDR3 is built from 14 residues. DNA for the CDR3: TGTGCCAGTAGTATCGCAGGGGGCCGGCAGCCCCAGCATTTT. Translated: CASSIAGGRQPQHF.

This clonotype was counted only a few times. The V and J genes are TRBV7-7 and TRBJ2-2; 9 positions agree with TRBD2. This CDR3 region has 14 residues. The germline gives CDR1 SSHAT, CDR2 FNYEAQ (reference sequence). DNA for the CDR3: TGTGCTAGCGCTAGCGGGATTAACACCGGGGAGCTGTTTTTT. Translated: CASASGINTGELFF.

This clonotype appeared a single time. The chain carries TRBV20-1 and TRBJ1-2, with 10 nucleotides matching TRBD1. The germline V gene has CDR1 DFQATT and CDR2 SNEGSKA (reference sequence). CDR3 length: 13 amino acids. J gave up 3 bases and V 6 bases, and 4 bases lay outside the gene matches. In DNA form, the CDR3 reads TGCAGTGCCCGAGGACAGGGGGACTATGGCTACACCTTC. It is translated as CSARGQGDYGYTF.

There are a few counts of this clonotype. This chain connects TRBV30 to TRBJ2-7; D is perhaps TRBD1 (6 bases). V dropped 1 base and J dropped 3 bases, with 10 bases sitting between them. This CDR3 is 13 amino acids long. The germline gives CDR1 GTSNPN, CDR2 SVGIG (reference sequence). CDR3 bases: TGTGCCTGGAGTGATCACAGGGTCTACGAGCAGTACTTC. Its protein product is CAWSDHRVYEQYF.

The gene calls are TRBV6-5 and TRBJ1-2; D call uncertain. CDR1 is MNHEY and CDR2 is SVGAGI in the germline V gene. Trimming pared 3 bases from V and 7 bases from J, leaving 9 bases between. The CDR3 has 12 residues. The CDR3: CASSYYGFGYTF. CDR3 coding DNA: TGTGCCAGCAGTTATTATGGTTTTGGCTACACCTTC.

This clonotype was seen at least ten times. The rearrangement links TRBV27 to TRBJ1-2; D ambiguous. The CDR3 extends over 11 amino acids. V was shortened by 7 bases and J by 14 bases, with 17 bases between the two germline ends. Per the germline V gene, CDR1 is MNHEY and CDR2 is SMNVEV (reference sequence). The chain's CDR3 is CASTADGGWTF. CDR3 DNA: TGTGCCAGCACCGCGGACGGCGGCTGGACCTTC.

The chain's CDR3 is CASSSGTGGTNYGYTF. The DNA of the CDR3 is TGTGCCAGCAGCTCCGGGACAGGGGGAACTAACTATGGCTACACCTTC. J is TRBJ1-2 and V is TRBV6-2 or TRBV6-3; 11 bases line up with TRBD1. The germline V gene encodes CDR1 MNHEY and CDR2 SVGEGT. The CDR3 spans 16 residues. Trimming cost V 6 bases and J 0 bases; bases outside gene matches: 6.